The T cell receptor (beta chain) under discussion was sequenced for a study of T cell changes during pregnancy in multiple sclerosis. The repertoire was sequenced with immunoSEQ multiplex PCR; TCRdb's copy has only in-frame clones and lacks some. This table has 75,000 to 100,000 clones, just over 90% appearing once. Per the germline V gene, CDR1 is SNHLY and CDR2 is FYNNEI. V dropped 0 bases and J dropped 5; count of bases not matched to a gene: 2. This CDR3 spans 15 amino acids. The starting material was peripheral blood, obtained after pregnancy. This TCR came from a female donor in good health, enrolled as a control in a pregnancy study. The chain links TRBV2 to TRBJ2-3; 10 nucleotides agree with TRBD2. CDR3 loop: CASSEARLAGDTQYF. The DNA for the CDR3 is TGTGCCAGCAGTGAAGCCAGACTAGCGGGAGATACGCAGTATTTT.